This T cell receptor (beta chain) was retrieved from a study of T cell repertoires in cytomegalovirus infection. Study as a whole: HLA-B-restricted CMV epitopes that are well studied were used alongside recently identified HLA-C-restricted ones. Indications came from public TCR beta signatures; they pointed to CMV infection and to a matching HLA type.

V was clipped by 0 bases and J by 4 bases, with 12 bases between them. This CDR3 is built from 15 residues. Germline V CDR1 and CDR2: LNHDA, SQIVND (reference sequence). TCRdb re-analysed the reads in MiXCR, keeping a single row per CDR3 protein. The table includes fewer than 1,000,000 distinct CDR3 sequences, less than 40% detected once. Whole-study findings and limits: Public TCR beta family frequency separated CMV-and-HLA carriers, including in an independent cohort. Dominating the ex vivo response were HLA-C-restricted CMV-specific TCR beta clonotypes.

As regards this clonotype: What it binds is not known.

The material sequenced was cultured CD8+ T cells from PBMCs, taken from culture after CMV antigen stimulation. This TCR derives from a human donor in good health (CMV status not recorded). Some clones in this sample may be carry-over from other donors' samples. This sequence joins TRBV19 and TRBJ1-1; D is undetermined. Written as DNA, the CDR3 is TGTGCCAGTAGTATAGACGATTACGGCGGCACTGAAGCTTTCTTT. Amino acids: CASSIDDYGGTEAFF.